The present T cell receptor beta chain was sequenced within a study of tumor-infiltrating lymphocytes in primary liver carcinoma. Looking at the study overall: T1-T3 N0M0 was the stage of the tumors, which were roughly 4.2 to 11 cm across.

Unsorted whole blood served as the source of blood RNA, and germline DNA was extracted as well. Chronic HBV infection, which was untreated, was present in the patients. Collected before surgery were roughly 4.4 milliliters of peripheral blood. This clonotype appeared a single time. At one end, the junction sequence differs from germline, possibly due to a read error. The authors made TCR beta cDNA from about 500 ng total RNA with a constant-region primer. Sequencing libraries for TCR beta derived from three nested multiplex PCR rounds that used slightly modified ARM-PCR. For around 9 cycles apiece, the opening two PCR rounds ran with TRBV1-TRBV30 forward primers and a C-beta reverse primer. TCRdb re-analysed the multiplex PCR reads in MiXCR, keeping a single row per CDR3 protein. The data contain 300,000 to 350,000 distinct CDR3 sequences, about 61% of them seen just once; the ten biggest clones take up under 8%.

CDR1 and CDR2 (germline): MNHNS, SASEGT. The CDR3 sequence is 14 residues long. The receptor was derived from a man in his forties with primary liver carcinoma and hepatitis B virus infection. The sequenced sample consisted of peripheral blood. V gene TRBV6-1 combines with J gene TRBJ2-3; possibly TRBD1 for D (5 bases). CDR3: CAGSEGALADTQYF. The CDR3 coding sequence is TGTGCCGGCAGTGAAGGGGCGCTAGCAGATACGCAGTATTTT.